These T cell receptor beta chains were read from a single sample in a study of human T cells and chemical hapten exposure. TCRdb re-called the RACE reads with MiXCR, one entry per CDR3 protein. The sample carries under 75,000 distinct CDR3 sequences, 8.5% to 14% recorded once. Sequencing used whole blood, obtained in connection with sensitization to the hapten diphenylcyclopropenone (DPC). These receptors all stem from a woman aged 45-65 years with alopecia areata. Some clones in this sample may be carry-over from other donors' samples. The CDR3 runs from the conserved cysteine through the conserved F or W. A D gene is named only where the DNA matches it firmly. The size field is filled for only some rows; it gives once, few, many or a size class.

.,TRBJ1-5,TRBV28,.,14,TGTGCCAGCAGTCCCCGGGACAACAATCAGCCCCAGCATTTT,CASSPRDNNQPQHF
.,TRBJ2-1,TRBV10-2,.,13,TGCGCCAGCGGGACTGAGGCCTACAATGAGCAGTTCTTC,CASGTEAYNEQFF
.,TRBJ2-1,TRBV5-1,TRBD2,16,TGCGCCAGCAGCCCCAAAGCGGGAGGTTCGTACAATGAGCAGTTCTTC,CASSPKAGGSYNEQFF
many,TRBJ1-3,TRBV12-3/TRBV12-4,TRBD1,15,TGTGCCAGCAGACCAGGGACAGACTCTGGAAACACCATATATTTT,CASRPGTDSGNTIYF
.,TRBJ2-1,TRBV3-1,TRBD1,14,TGTGCCAGCAGCCTGAACAACAGGGGGCCAGGGCAGTTCTTC,CASSLNNRGPGQFF
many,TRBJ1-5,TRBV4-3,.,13,TGCGCCAGCAGCCACCTAGGGAGCCAGCCCCAGCATTTT,CASSHLGSQPQHF
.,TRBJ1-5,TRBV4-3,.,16,TGCGCCAGCAGCCAAGAATTCTATCTGGTCAATCAGCCCCAGCATTTT,CASSQEFYLVNQPQHF
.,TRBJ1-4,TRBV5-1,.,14,TGCGCCAGCAGCTTGGGTAGAGATAATGAAAAACTGTTTTTT,CASSLGRDNEKLFF
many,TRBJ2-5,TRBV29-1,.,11,TGCAGCGTTGGACCGGGAGAGACCCAGTACTTC,CSVGPGETQYF
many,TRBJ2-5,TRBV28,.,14,TGTGCCAGCAGTGTGGAACAGGGGAGGGAGACCCAGTACTTC,CASSVEQGRETQYF
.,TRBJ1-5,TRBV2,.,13,TGTGCCTGTTCCTTGGAGCGCAATCAGCCCCAGCATTTT,CACSLERNQPQHF
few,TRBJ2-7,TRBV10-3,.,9,TGTGCCCCGGACTACGAGCAGTACTTC,CAPDYEQYF
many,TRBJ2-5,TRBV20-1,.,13,TGCAGTGCCGACCGCCGGGTCCTGGAGACCCAGTACTTC,CSADRRVLETQYF
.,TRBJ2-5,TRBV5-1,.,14,TGCGCCAGCAGCTTGGCCAGTCCGATAGAGACCCAGTACTTC,CASSLASPIETQYF
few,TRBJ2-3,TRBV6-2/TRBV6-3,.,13,TGTGCCAGCAGTTACGGGCAGCTCTATACGCAGTATTTT,CASSYGQLYTQYF
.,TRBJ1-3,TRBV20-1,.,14,TGCAGTGCCCTCCAGGGAGCCTCTGGAAACACCATATATTTT,CSALQGASGNTIYF
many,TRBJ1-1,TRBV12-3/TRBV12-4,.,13,TGTGCCAGCAGTTTGCGTCGGAACACTGAAGCTTTCTTT,CASSLRRNTEAFF
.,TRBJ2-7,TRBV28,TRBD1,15,TGTGCCAGCAGTTTGATAGGGACAGGGAACTACGAGCAGTACTTC,CASSLIGTGNYEQYF
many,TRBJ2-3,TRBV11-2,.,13,TGTGCCAGCAGCTTAGGGCGCACAGATACGCAGTATTTT,CASSLGRTDTQYF
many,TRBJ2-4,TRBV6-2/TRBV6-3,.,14,TGTGCCAGCAGTTACGGTGTGGGGATGAACATTCAGTACTTC,CASSYGVGMNIQYF